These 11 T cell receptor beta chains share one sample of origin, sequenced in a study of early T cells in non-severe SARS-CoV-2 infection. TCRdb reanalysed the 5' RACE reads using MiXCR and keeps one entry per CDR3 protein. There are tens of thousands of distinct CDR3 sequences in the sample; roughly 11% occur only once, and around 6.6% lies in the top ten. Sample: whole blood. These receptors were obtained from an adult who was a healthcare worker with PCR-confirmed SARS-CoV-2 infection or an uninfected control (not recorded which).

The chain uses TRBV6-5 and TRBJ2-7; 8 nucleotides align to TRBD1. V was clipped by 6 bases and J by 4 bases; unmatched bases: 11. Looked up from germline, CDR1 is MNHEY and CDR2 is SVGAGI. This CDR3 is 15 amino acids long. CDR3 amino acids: CASSSPGTGRYEQYF. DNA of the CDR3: TGTGCCAGCAGCTCCCCCGGGACAGGACGATACGAGCAGTACTTC.

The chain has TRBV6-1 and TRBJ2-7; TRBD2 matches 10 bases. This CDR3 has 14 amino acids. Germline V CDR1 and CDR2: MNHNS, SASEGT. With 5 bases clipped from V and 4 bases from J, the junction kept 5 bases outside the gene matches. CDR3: CASSPGLAMYEQYF. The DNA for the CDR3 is TGTGCCAGCAGTCCGGGACTAGCGATGTACGAGCAGTACTTC.

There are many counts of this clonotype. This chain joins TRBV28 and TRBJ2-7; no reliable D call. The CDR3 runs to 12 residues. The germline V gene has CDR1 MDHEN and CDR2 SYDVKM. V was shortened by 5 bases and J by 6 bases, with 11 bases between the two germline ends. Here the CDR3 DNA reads TGTGCCAGCAGTCCCGATTCGGGCGAGCAGTACTTC. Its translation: CASSPDSGEQYF.

CDR3 DNA sequence: TGTGCCACCAGTGATACTAGCGGGATGTACGGGGAGCTGTTTTTT. Protein product: CATSDTSGMYGELFF. The J gene is TRBJ2-2, the V gene TRBV24-1, with 10 nucleotides matching TRBD2. CDR3 length: 15 residues. Germline CDR1 reads KGHDR; CDR2 reads SFDVKD. J lost 7 bases, V lost 3 bases, and 4 bases had no gene match.

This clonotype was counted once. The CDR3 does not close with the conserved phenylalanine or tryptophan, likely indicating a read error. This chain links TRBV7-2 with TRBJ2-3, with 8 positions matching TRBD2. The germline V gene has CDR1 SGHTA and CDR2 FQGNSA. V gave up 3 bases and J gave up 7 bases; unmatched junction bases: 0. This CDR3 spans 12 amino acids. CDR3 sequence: CASSFSGNTQYI. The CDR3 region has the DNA TGTGCCAGCAGCTTTAGCGGGAATACGCAGTATATT.

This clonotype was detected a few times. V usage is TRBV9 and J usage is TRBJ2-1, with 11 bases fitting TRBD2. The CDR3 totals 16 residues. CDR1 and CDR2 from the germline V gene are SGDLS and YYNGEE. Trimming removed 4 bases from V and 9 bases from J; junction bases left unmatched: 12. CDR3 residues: CASSPHTSGRAREQFF. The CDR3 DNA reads TGTGCCAGCAGCCCTCACACTAGCGGGAGAGCTCGTGAGCAGTTCTTC.

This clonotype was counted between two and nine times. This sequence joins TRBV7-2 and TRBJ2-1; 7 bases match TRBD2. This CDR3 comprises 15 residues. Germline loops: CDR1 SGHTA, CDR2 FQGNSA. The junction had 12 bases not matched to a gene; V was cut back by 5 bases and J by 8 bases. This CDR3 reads CASSPQSGGSDEQFF. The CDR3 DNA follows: TGTGCCAGCAGCCCTCAGTCCGGGGGGTCGGATGAGCAGTTCTTC.

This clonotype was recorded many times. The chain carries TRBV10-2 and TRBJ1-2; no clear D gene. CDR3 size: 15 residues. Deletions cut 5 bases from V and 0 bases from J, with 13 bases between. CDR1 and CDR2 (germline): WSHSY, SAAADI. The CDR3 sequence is CASSTLQLTNYGYTF. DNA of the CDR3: TGCGCCAGCAGTACCCTGCAGTTGACTAACTATGGCTACACCTTC.

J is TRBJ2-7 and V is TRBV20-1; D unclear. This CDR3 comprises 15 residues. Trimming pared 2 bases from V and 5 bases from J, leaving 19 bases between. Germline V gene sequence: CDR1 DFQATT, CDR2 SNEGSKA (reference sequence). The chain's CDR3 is CSARRSFQDPNEQYF. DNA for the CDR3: TGCAGTGCTAGACGGAGCTTCCAAGACCCCAACGAGCAGTACTTC.

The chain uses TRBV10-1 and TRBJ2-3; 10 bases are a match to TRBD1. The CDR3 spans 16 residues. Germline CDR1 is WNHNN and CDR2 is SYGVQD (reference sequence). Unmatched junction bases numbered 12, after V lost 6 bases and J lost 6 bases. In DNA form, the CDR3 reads TGCGCCAGCAGCCGGGACAGGGGCCCCGTCGGGGATACGCAGTATTTT. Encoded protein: CASSRDRGPVGDTQYF.

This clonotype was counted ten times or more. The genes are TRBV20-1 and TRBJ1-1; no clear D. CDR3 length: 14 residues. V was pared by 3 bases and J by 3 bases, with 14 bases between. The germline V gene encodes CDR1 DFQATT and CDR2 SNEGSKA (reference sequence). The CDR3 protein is CSARSVRHDTEAFF. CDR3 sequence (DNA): TGCAGTGCTAGGTCTGTCCGACACGACACTGAAGCTTTCTTT.